Included here is one T cell receptor beta chain sequence, with context. Its specificity is not known. A much larger clone differs by one base, so this may be a read error. It was patients with CD8+CD57+ cell expansion by flow cytometry who were chosen for sequencing. Every patient presented with severe acquired aplastic anemia. These data belong to a study of CD8+CD57+ T cells in acquired aplastic anemia. Whole-study context: Recorded DNA amounts for sorted CD4+ and CD8+ cells had an average of 3.2 ug.

General study results and limits: Both patients and controls carried the same twenty-nine CD8+ CDR3 sequences.

Profiling that covered TCR beta VDJ and CDR3 relied on genomic DNA as its template. From the reads, TCRdb called clonotypes with MiXCR, one entry per CDR3 protein. The repertoire holds about 470,000 distinct CDR3 sequences, with about a third as singletons. Sequencing was carried out using sorted CD4+, CD8+, or CD8+CD57+ T cells (not recorded which) from PBMCs. This receptor was obtained from a human donor with aplastic anemia.

CDR3 sequence reads: CSAPVLSSGANVPTF. The CDR3 DNA is TGCAGTGCTCCGGTCCTCTCCTCTGGGGCCAACGTCCCGACTTTC. This chain connects TRBV20-1 to TRBJ2-6, with D possibly matching TRBD1 (5 bases). The CDR3 covers 15 residues. CDR1 and CDR2 (germline): DFQATT, SNEGSKA (reference sequence).